The clone carrying this T cell receptor (beta chain) was counted once. Its antigen is not known. Trimming removed 6 bases from V and 2 bases from J, with 22 bases in between. Germline CDR1 and CDR2: LNHDA and SQIVND (reference sequence). The length of the CDR3 is 17 residues. RNA transcripts were the source from which TCR beta CDR3 regions were amplified. Second-round multiplex PCR followed a first-round RT-PCR using HTBI primers. Each CDR3 protein gets one entry after TCRdb re-called the multiplex PCR reads with MiXCR. The table includes over a million distinct CDR3 sequences, around a third detected once. The data were taken from a study of Graves' ophthalmopathy and Graves' hyperthyroidism. Uncontrolled infections, pregnancy, lactation or other autoimmune diseases led to patient exclusion. The evidence that diagnosis relied on was clinical symptoms, serum thyroxine, TRAb, thyroid ultrasound and orbital computed tomography.

Study observations and caveats: Cross-validated, the 13-signature model showed 87.88%/81.08% sensitivity/specificity, and 80%/75% in the test set.

The material sequenced was peripheral blood or thyroid tissue (not recorded which). This sequence joins TRBV19 and TRBJ1-2; a weak D match, TRBD1 (6 bases). The sequence was collected from an adult man with Graves' hyperthyroidism. The CDR3 sequence is CASSPSDRRISNYGYTF. CDR3 DNA: TGTGCCAGTAGCCCTTCCGACAGGCGAATCTCGAACTATGGCTACACCTTC.